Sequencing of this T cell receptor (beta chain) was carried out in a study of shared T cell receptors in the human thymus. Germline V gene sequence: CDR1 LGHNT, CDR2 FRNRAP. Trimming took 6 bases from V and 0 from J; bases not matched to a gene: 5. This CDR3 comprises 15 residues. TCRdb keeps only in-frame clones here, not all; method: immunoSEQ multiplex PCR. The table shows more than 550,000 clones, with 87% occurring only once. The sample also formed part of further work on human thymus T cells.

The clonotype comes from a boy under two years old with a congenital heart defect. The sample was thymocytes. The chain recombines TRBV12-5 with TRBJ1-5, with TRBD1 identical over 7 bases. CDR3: CASGLTGPSNQPQHF. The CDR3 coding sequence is TGTGCTAGTGGACTGACAGGGCCTAGCAATCAGCCCCAGCATTTT. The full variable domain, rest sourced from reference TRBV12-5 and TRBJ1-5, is DARVTQTPRHKVTEMGQEVTMRCQPILGHNTVFWYRQTMMQGLELLAYFRNRAPLDDSGMPKDRFSAEMPDATLATLKIQPSEPRDSAVYFCASGLTGPSNQPQHFGDGTRLSIL.